What follows are 19 T cell receptor beta chains derived from one specimen sequenced in a study of CD8 T cells in ankylosing spondylitis. General study results and limits: What seemed typical of ankylosing spondylitis blood was a TCR beta motif built from about eight highly homologous variants.

TCRdb fed the 5' RACE reads into MiXCR, producing one record per CDR3 protein. This table holds around 480,000 distinct CDR3 sequences, approximately 17% found once. For these TCRs, the target antigens are not known. Sequencing was performed on blood, either unsorted or a sorted T cell fraction (not recorded which). Receptors were obtained from a male donor with ankylosing spondylitis.

This clonotype was seen more than once but under ten times. The rearrangement uses TRBV6-2 or TRBV6-3 and TRBJ2-7; no definite D call. CDR3 size: 13 residues. Germline V gene data show CDR1 as MNHEY and CDR2 as SVGEGT. V was clipped by 6 bases and J by 4 bases, with 13 bases between them. CDR3 amino acids: CASRDRNVYEQYF. The CDR3 nucleotides are TGTGCCAGCAGAGACCGAAACGTGTACGAGCAGTACTTC.

This clonotype has more than one count but fewer than ten. V and J are TRBV7-8 and TRBJ2-3; D is ambiguous. V gave up 5 bases and J gave up 4 bases, with 16 bases separating them. This CDR3 contains 15 residues. Germline V CDR1 and CDR2: SGHVS, FQNEAQ. CDR3 DNA sequence: TGTGCCAGCAGCCCCAATGTGGGGATTGCAGATACGCAGTATTTT. It yields the protein CASSPNVGIADTQYF.

This chain links TRBV5-1 with TRBJ1-2; 10 positions match TRBD1. After removal of 1 base from V and 5 bases from J, the junction contained 5 bases not matched to a gene. Germline-derived CDR1 and CDR2 are SGHRS and YFSETQ. This CDR3 spans 15 amino acids. CDR3 residues: CASSLQTGGSYGYTF. The CDR3 bases are TGCGCCAGCAGCTTGCAGACAGGGGGCTCGTATGGCTACACCTTC.

This clonotype was seen a handful of times. This chain links TRBV7-8 with TRBJ2-3; a weak D match, TRBD2 (5 bases). Trimming cost V 2 bases and J 1 base, with 13 bases left between them. Germline assignment: CDR1 SGHVS and CDR2 FQNEAQ. The CDR3 runs 16 residues. The CDR3, as DNA: TGTGCCAGCAGCTTAAACCCCAGCGGCGGCACAGATACGCAGTATTTT. It is translated as CASSLNPSGGTDTQYF.

This clonotype occurred a few times. The chain joins TRBV10-3 to TRBJ1-4, with D unresolved. From germline, CDR1 is ENHRY and CDR2 SYGVKD. This CDR3 has 14 amino acids. Trimming took off 6 bases at V and 3 bases at J, with 11 bases between the two ends. In nucleotides, the CDR3 is TGTGCCATCAGATCGGGGAACTCTAATGAAAAACTGTTTTTT. This codes for CAIRSGNSNEKLFF.

This clonotype appeared a few times. CDR3 residues: CAVGTSGRTVTYNEQFF. For the CDR3, the DNA is TGTGCCGTAGGGACTAGCGGGAGAACGGTGACCTACAATGAGCAGTTCTTC. V and J are TRBV10-3 and TRBJ2-1, with 14 bases that match TRBD2. Germline CDR1 and CDR2: ENHRY and SYGVKD. This CDR3 has 17 residues. Losses at the gene ends were 11 bases for V and 2 bases for J; bases not matched to a gene: 11.

In its sample, this clonotype was seen many times. V gene TRBV27 combines with J gene TRBJ1-5, with D perhaps TRBD1 (5 bases). Trimming took off 0 bases at V and 7 bases at J, with 13 bases between the two ends. The CDR3 consists of 15 residues. Germline V lookup: CDR1 MNHEY, CDR2 SMNVEV (reference sequence). CDR3 bases: TGTGCCAGCAGTTTATCATTAGGGTGGGGGCAGCCCCAGCATTTT. It specifies CASSLSLGWGQPQHF.

The gene calls are TRBV3-1 and TRBJ2-7; D is uncertain. The CDR3 has 14 residues. Trimming left V 3 bases short and J 6 bases short, with 15 bases between. Germline CDR1 is LGHDT and CDR2 is YNNKEL (reference sequence). The CDR3 is CASSHTISWAEQYF. The CDR3 DNA follows: TGTGCCAGCAGCCATACCATAAGTTGGGCCGAGCAGTACTTC.

The CDR3 DNA follows: TGTGCCAGCAGTCCGGCCTCCCCGCAACGGTTGAATTCACCCCTCCACTTT. Translation gives CASSPASPQRLNSPLHF. The chain has TRBV28 and TRBJ1-6; the D is unclear. Deletions cut 5 bases from V and 7 bases from J, with 21 bases between. The CDR3 is 17 amino acids. Germline loops: CDR1 MDHEN, CDR2 SYDVKM. The complete variable domain, with remaining parts taken from reference TRBV28 and TRBJ1-6, reads DVKVTQSSRYLVKRTGEKVFLECVQDMDHENMFWYRQDPGLGLRLIYFSYDVKMKEKGDIPEGYSVSREKKERFSLILESASTNQTSMYLCASSPASPQRLNSPLHFGNGTRLTVT.

This clonotype was seen a few times. The chain carries TRBV5-6 and TRBJ1-4; weak D call: TRBD1 (5 bases). CDR3 size: 12 residues. Germline V lookup: CDR1 SGHDT, CDR2 YYEEEE. V lost 4 bases to trimming and J lost 6 bases, with 7 bases between them. In DNA, the CDR3 is TGTGCCAGCAGCGGGGGTGATGAAAAACTGTTTTTT. Protein: CASSGGDEKLFF.

This clonotype showed up just a few times. The chain links TRBV28 to TRBJ1-2; D uncertain. V was pared by 7 bases and J by 2 bases, with 11 bases between. This CDR3 contains 13 residues. Germline V gene data show CDR1 as MDHEN and CDR2 as SYDVKM. In nucleotides, the CDR3 is TGTGCCAGCATAGAGGGCAGAAACTATGGCTACACCTTC. This encodes CASIEGRNYGYTF.

This clonotype was recorded a few times. The V call is TRBV4-1, the J call TRBJ2-7; D gene ambiguous. V lost 1 base to trimming and J lost 3 bases, with 10 bases between them. Germline CDR1 and CDR2: MGHRA and YSYEKL. The CDR3 spans 14 residues. The CDR3 DNA is TGCGCCAGCAGCCAAGGGGTCGAGCGCTACGAGCAGTACTTC. Residues: CASSQGVERYEQYF.

The sample holds many counts of this clonotype. The chain is built from TRBV5-1 and TRBJ2-7, with 10 bases fitting TRBD1. Trimming cost V 3 bases and J 0 bases; bases outside gene matches: 3. The CDR3 is made up of 15 amino acids. Germline values: CDR1 SGHRS, CDR2 YFSETQ. The CDR3 region is CASSSGQGSSYEQYF. The CDR3 DNA reads TGCGCCAGCAGCTCGGGACAGGGGAGCTCCTACGAGCAGTACTTC.

This chain connects TRBV2 to TRBJ2-1, with TRBD2 matching 11 bases. Germline values: CDR1 SNHLY, CDR2 FYNNEI. The V segment lost 6 bases and the J segment 4 bases; nucleotides outside the gene matches: 5. CDR3 length: 15 amino acids. This CDR3 is CASRKRLAGYNEQFF. As DNA, the CDR3 is TGTGCCAGCAGGAAAAGACTAGCGGGGTACAATGAGCAGTTCTTC.

The gene calls are TRBV5-1 and TRBJ2-3; D not certain. CDR3 length: 14 residues. Germline V lookup: CDR1 SGHRS, CDR2 YFSETQ. The V end was cut by 5 bases, the J end by 0 bases, with 10 bases between. In DNA form, the CDR3 reads TGCGCCAGCAGGTCCACATTTAGCACAGATACGCAGTATTTT. The encoded protein is CASRSTFSTDTQYF.

The chain uses TRBV2 and TRBJ2-3, with TRBD2 matching 7 bases. This CDR3 has 13 residues. With V trimmed by 6 bases and J by 6 bases, 6 bases remained unmatched. From germline, CDR1 is SNHLY and CDR2 FYNNEI. CDR3 sequence: CASRGLGHDTQYF. The CDR3 DNA sequence: TGTGCCAGCAGAGGACTAGGACATGATACGCAGTATTTT.

V is TRBV4-1 and J is TRBJ2-7; 9 positions agree with TRBD1. Trimming cost V 4 bases and J 4 bases; bases outside gene matches: 8. This CDR3 is 15 amino acids long. Germline CDR1 and CDR2: MGHRA and YSYEKL. As DNA, the CDR3 is TGCGCCAGCAGCCGGGGACAGGGACTCGTATACGAGCAGTACTTC. Translation: CASSRGQGLVYEQYF.

This chain links TRBV4-2 with TRBJ2-7; TRBD1 aligns across 8 bases. This CDR3 spans 14 amino acids. The germline CDR1 and CDR2 sequences are LGHNA and YNFKEQ. The trim removed 1 base at V and 6 bases at J, leaving 5 bases unmatched. CDR3 DNA: TGTGCCAGCAGCCAAGGGACGACAGGGGTCGAGCAGTACTTC. It codes for CASSQGTTGVEQYF.

This chain links TRBV10-2 with TRBJ1-2, with a possible D match to TRBD1 (6 bases). V was pared by 6 bases and J by 2 bases, with 13 bases between. CDR3 length: 14 residues. Germline V lookup: CDR1 WSHSY, CDR2 SAAADI. CDR3 region: CASRPTGSNYGYTF. The CDR3 nucleotides are TGCGCCAGCAGACCTACAGGGTCCAACTATGGCTACACCTTC.